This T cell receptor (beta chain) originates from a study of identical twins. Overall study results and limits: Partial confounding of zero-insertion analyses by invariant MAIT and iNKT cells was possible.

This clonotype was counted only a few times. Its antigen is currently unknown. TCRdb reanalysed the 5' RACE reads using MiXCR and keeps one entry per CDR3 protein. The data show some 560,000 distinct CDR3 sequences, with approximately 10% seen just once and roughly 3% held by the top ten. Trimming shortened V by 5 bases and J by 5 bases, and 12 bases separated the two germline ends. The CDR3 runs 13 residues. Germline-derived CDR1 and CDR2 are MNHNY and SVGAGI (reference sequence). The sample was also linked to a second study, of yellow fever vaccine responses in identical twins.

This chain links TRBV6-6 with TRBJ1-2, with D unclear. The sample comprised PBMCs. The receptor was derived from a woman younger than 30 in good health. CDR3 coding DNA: TGTGCCAGCAGTGAGACCGGAGGGTATGGCTACACCTTC. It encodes CASSETGGYGYTF.